These 9 T cell receptor beta chains were sequenced from one sample in a study of molecular identifiers for immune sequencing clone quantification. A single record per CDR3 protein comes from TCRdb applying MiXCR to the PCR reads. The repertoire holds around 25,000 distinct CDR3 sequences, with 17% as singletons. The source material was naive CD8+ T cells from blood, with Jurkat cell RNA spiked in. Subset indicated: FACS-sorted CD8+CD4-CCR7+CD45RA+ naive T cells. The receptors derive from a human donor in good health. Some libraries in this study had Jurkat cell RNA spiked in.

This clonotype was picked up many times. The genes are TRBV5-4 and TRBJ2-3; D not resolved. The CDR3 runs 14 residues. From germline, CDR1 is SGHNT and CDR2 YYREEE (reference sequence). Trimming took off 6 bases at V and 3 bases at J, with 14 bases between the two ends. The CDR3 DNA reads as TGTGCCAGCAACCCGGCGGAGACTACAGATACGCAGTATTTT. This translates into CASNPAETTDTQYF.

This clonotype is medium-sized (0.01 to 0.1%) within its sample. J is TRBJ2-3 and V is TRBV28; D may match TRBD1 or TRBD2 (5 bases each). Trimming stripped 6 bases from V and 7 bases from J, with 20 bases between. The CDR3 runs to 15 residues. Germline V gene lookup returns CDR1 MDHEN and CDR2 SYDVKM. The DNA of the CDR3 is TGTGCCAGCAGAAAACCGGGACGGGTCATGAATACGCAGTATTTT. Protein product: CASRKPGRVMNTQYF.

This clonotype was observed at least ten times. The chain recombines TRBV30 with TRBJ2-3, with no clear D. Trimming pared 1 base from V and 2 bases from J, leaving 7 bases between. The CDR3 runs 13 residues. Germline V gene lookup returns CDR1 GTSNPN and CDR2 SVGIG (reference sequence). The CDR3 loop is CAWSALHTDTQYF. DNA of the CDR3: TGTGCCTGGAGTGCCCTACACACAGATACGCAGTATTTT.

This clonotype has ten or more counts. This chain connects TRBV30 to TRBJ2-3; D is unclear. CDR1 GTSNPN and CDR2 SVGIG come from the germline V gene (reference sequence). The CDR3 totals 15 residues. V was shortened by 0 bases and J by 3 bases, with 13 bases between the two germline ends. The CDR3 sequence: CAWSVIPSITDTQYF. The CDR3 coding sequence is TGTGCCTGGAGTGTTATACCTTCCATTACAGATACGCAGTATTTT.

Concerning this clonotype: It may be a read error: a sequence one base away is much more abundant. The chain combines TRBV6-6 with TRBJ1-1, with TRBD1 as a possible D gene (6 bases). The CDR3 contains 19 residues. V lost 0 bases to trimming and J lost 4 bases, with 24 bases between them. Germline V gives CDR1 MNHNY, CDR2 SVGAGI (reference sequence). CDR3 sequence reads: CASSYSSVEGGRGPTEAFF. Written as DNA, the CDR3 is TGTGCCAGCAGTTACTCTTCGGTGGAGGGGGGGCGAGGACCCACTGAAGCTTTCTTT.

This clonotype occurred many times. This rearrangement joins TRBV24-1 to TRBJ2-2; 8 bases line up with TRBD2. V lost 4 bases to trimming and J lost 4 bases; unmatched junction nucleotides: 7. In germline, CDR1 is KGHDR, CDR2 SFDVKD. The CDR3 is made up of 16 amino acids. The chain's CDR3 is CATSEPREGVTGELFF. The CDR3 bases are TGTGCCACCAGTGAGCCTCGGGAGGGGGTCACCGGGGAGCTGTTTTTT.

This clonotype was counted at least ten times. The gene calls are TRBV7-9 and TRBJ2-1; a weak D match, TRBD1 (6 bases). The CDR3 is made up of 15 amino acids. The germline gives CDR1 SEHNR, CDR2 FQNEAQ (reference sequence). Between the trimmed V and J ends, which lost 1 base and 7 bases, there was a span of 14 bases. CDR3 protein: CASSLVAGAGNEQFF. CDR3 DNA: TGTGCCAGCAGCTTAGTAGCAGGGGCCGGTAATGAGCAGTTCTTC.

The V and J genes are TRBV9 and TRBJ2-3; TRBD1 agrees at 7 bases. This CDR3 has 16 residues. Germline V gene lookup returns CDR1 SGDLS and CDR2 YYNGEE. With 3 bases clipped from V and 0 bases from J, the junction kept 7 bases outside the gene matches. For the CDR3, the DNA is TGTGCCAGCAGCGATCTCCGGGACAGCAGCACAGATACGCAGTATTTT. Its protein product is CASSDLRDSSTDTQYF.

This clonotype was detected many times. The chain links TRBV30 to TRBJ2-3; possibly TRBD1 or TRBD2 for D (6 bases each). Per the germline V gene, CDR1 is GTSNPN and CDR2 is SVGIG (reference sequence). The germline V and J ends were trimmed by 5 bases and 6 bases, with 15 bases remaining between them. There are 13 residues in the CDR3. CDR3 DNA: TGTGCCTGGGGAGAGGGGGGTTCGGATACGCAGTATTTT. It is translated as CAWGEGGSDTQYF.